The 9 T cell receptor beta chains below were found in one sample sequenced in a study of quantifying T cell responses using KT2 cells. Overall study context: RNA was reverse transcribed with TCR alpha and beta constant-region primers.

An oligo carrying a UMI was ligated to the cDNA 3' end. An equimolar mix of RC1.1 and RC1.2 primed the beta chain across TRBC1 and TRBC2. MiXCR, run by TCRdb on the UMI-ligation and nested PCR reads, gives a single entry per CDR3 protein. The data hold roughly 51,000 distinct CDR3 sequences, with 10% to 15% observed a single time. The sequenced material came from PBMCs spiked with cells of the T cell clone KT2. Source of these receptors: a human donor.

Only a few counts were recorded for this clonotype. The gene calls are TRBV4-1 and TRBJ2-3; 9 bases are shared with TRBD1. Looked up from germline, CDR1 is MGHRA and CDR2 is YSYEKL. J lost 0 bases, V lost 0 bases, and 7 bases had no gene match. This CDR3 is built from 18 residues. The CDR3 protein is CASSQEEGTGYSTDTQYF. CDR3 coding DNA: TGCGCCAGCAGCCAAGAAGAAGGGACAGGGTATAGCACAGATACGCAGTATTTT.

This clonotype was detected a few times. This chain uses TRBV7-9 with TRBJ1-2, with 7 bases matching TRBD1. CDR1 and CDR2 from the germline V gene are SEHNR and FQNEAQ (reference sequence). The CDR3 runs to 14 residues. With V trimmed by 2 bases and J by 4 bases, 4 bases remained unmatched. The CDR3 protein is CASSLSDRVYGYTF. As DNA, the CDR3 is TGTGCCAGCAGCTTAAGTGACAGGGTCTATGGCTACACCTTC.

The chain is built from TRBV28 and TRBJ2-6; no reliable D call. V was pared by 8 bases and J by 4 bases, with 12 bases between. The germline V gene has CDR1 MDHEN and CDR2 SYDVKM. This CDR3 has 14 residues. CDR3 DNA: TGTGCCAGCGGAACGCATAGGGGGGCCAACGTCCTGACTTTC. Amino acid sequence: CASGTHRGANVLTF.

This clonotype was seen more than once but under ten times. The chain has TRBV29-1 and TRBJ1-4, with a tentative D call TRBD1 (5 bases). CDR1 and CDR2 (germline): SQVTM, ANQGSEA. V shed 5 bases and J shed 8 bases, with 21 bases lying between them. This CDR3 is built from 15 residues. DNA for the CDR3: TGCAGCGTTCGGGGCCCCGGGACCCGGGGCGAAAAACTGTTTTTT. Its protein product is CSVRGPGTRGEKLFF.

This clonotype was observed a handful of times. CDR3 region: CASGGTGNSNQPQHF. The DNA for the CDR3 is TGTGCCAGCGGGGGGACAGGTAATAGCAATCAGCCCCAGCATTTT. The chain couples TRBV6-5 to TRBJ1-5; TRBD1 matches 8 bases. The CDR3 has 15 residues. J was trimmed by 0 bases and V by 8 bases; bases with no gene match: 6. Per germline, CDR1 MNHEY and CDR2 SVGAGI.

The chain couples TRBV7-2 to TRBJ2-2; 10 nucleotides line up with TRBD1. CDR1 is SGHTA and CDR2 is FQGNSA in the germline V gene. The ends lost 5 bases at V and 4 bases at J; junction bases unmatched: 4. The CDR3 extends over 15 amino acids. The CDR3 loop reads CASSTGQGSTGELFF. The CDR3 DNA sequence: TGTGCCAGCAGCACGGGACAGGGGAGCACCGGGGAGCTGTTTTTT.

This clonotype qualifies as medium-sized (0.01 to 0.1%). V is TRBV27 and J is TRBJ2-2; TRBD2 agrees at 14 bases. Germline V lookup: CDR1 MNHEY, CDR2 SMNVEV (reference sequence). CDR3 size: 15 residues. The V gene end was trimmed by 7 bases and the J gene end by 7 bases; junction bases not matched to a gene: 5. This CDR3 is CASTRTSGGLGELFF. The CDR3 nucleotides are TGTGCCAGCACGCGGACTAGCGGGGGGCTCGGGGAGCTGTTTTTT.

At least ten counts were recorded for this clonotype. CDR3 region: CASSEQGFSYEQYF. CDR3 nucleotide sequence: TGTGCCAGCAGCGAACAGGGATTCTCCTACGAGCAGTACTTC. The chain uses TRBV2 and TRBJ2-7, with a weak D call TRBD1 (6 bases). Trimming removed 6 bases from V and 0 bases from J, with 12 bases in between. The CDR3 is made up of 14 amino acids. CDR1 is SNHLY and CDR2 is FYNNEI in the germline V gene. Full variable domain (remainder filled in from reference TRBV2 and TRBJ2-7): EPEVTQTPSHQVTQMGQEVILRCVPISNHLYFYWYRQILGQKVEFLVSFYNNEISEKSEIFDDQFSVERPDGSNFTLKIRSTKLEDSAMYFCASSEQGFSYEQYFGPGTRLTVT.

This clonotype was detected ten times or more. This chain connects TRBV12-3 or TRBV12-4 to TRBJ1-5; 7 bases fit TRBD1. V trimming: 6 bases; J trimming: 7 bases; junction bases outside the gene matches: 6. This CDR3 has 13 amino acids. The CDR3 DNA is TGTGCCAGCAGCCGGACAGGTTACCAGCCCCAGCATTTT. As protein: CASSRTGYQPQHF.